The subject of this entry is one T cell receptor (beta chain). This clone was counted once. The specificity of this receptor is unknown. Nothing much larger sits one base from this clone, and base qualities are not available. Collaborating institutions collected whole blood in K2EDTA tubes following their own protocols. For TCRbeta analysis, collaborator samples were shipped as frozen whole blood, as isolated PBMCs, or as DNA extracted from either sample type. Between the V and J ends, shortened by 6 bases and 9 bases respectively, the junction contains 11 bases. CDR1 SNHLY and CDR2 FYNNEI are derived from the germline V gene. Reading from cysteine to phenylalanine, the CDR3 counts 11 amino acids. Only the CDR3 portion is preserved as DNA: 33 bases, with reading frame beginning at the first base. This sample stems from a study of blood T cell repertoires in COVID-19 (dated by TCRdb to the early 2020s). The study in broad terms: Samples from collaborators originated in the United States, Italy and Spain and spanned both the acute and convalescent phases of COVID-19. The prospective study material was composed of cDNA or gDNA derived from T cells, B-cell-depleted T cells, or PBMCs. Subjects who had been exposed to COVID-19, were actively infected with it, or had recovered from it provided the deeply sampled blood TCRbeta repertoires that made up the dataset. The repertoires were released in a freely available public database meant as a resource for research on the immune response to SARS-CoV-2. The samples were drawn from two sources: the first 160 participants of the ongoing ImmuneRACE study, and 1,000 to 1,500 subjects contributed by 6 global collaborators. The sample metadata nearly always contained a de-identified subject ID, COVID-19 status, age in years and sex. HLA class I and class II types, where available, came from metadata supplied by the sample provider rather than from assay-based typing. Points the paper makes about the study in general: The quantity of clinical and demographic metadata differed by source and by participant and was supplied without curation.

TCRbeta CDR3 regions were amplified from genomic DNA using the immunoSEQ Assay, a bias-controlled multiplex PCR. Per the source publication's procedure: Within the assay, amplification of reference gene primers was used to estimate how many nucleated cells each sample contained. To quantify the absolute abundance of each unique TCRbeta CDR3 rearrangement, sequence reads were collapsed and filtered. For each sample, productive Simpson clonality was calculated as the square root of Simpson's diversity index over productive rearrangements. TCRdb took this table from immuneACCESS and kept in-frame rearrangements with V and J called. Such tables lack part of the clones; where checked against another copy, unresolved V genes explain under half of the gap, and the rest is unexplained. V and J calls plus clone size are reproduced from that table; the DNA served to infer D and trimming. Present in this sample are about 360,000 clones, over 65% of which were seen just once. The top ten clonotypes cover around 1.1% of the sample.

The clonotype was recovered from a human donor with acute or convalescent COVID-19. The donor label of this sample is uncertain. The rearrangement combines TRBV2 with TRBJ1-2, with the D segment identity uncertain. The sample comprised peripheral blood. The sequence in DNA is TGTGCCAGCAGGACATCACTGAGCTACACCTTC. The translation is CASRTSLSYTF.